Below are 3 T cell receptor beta chains sequenced from a single sample in a study of cytomegalovirus exposure and HLA in healthy donors (dated by TCRdb to the late 2010s). The protocol used for the library was the immunoSEQ multiplex PCR assay. The multiplex PCR relied on a mix of 60 forward primers for TCR Vbeta segments and 13 reverse primers for TCR Jbeta segments. The table was pulled from immuneACCESS by TCRdb, which kept in-frame rearrangements only. Such tables lose some clones; where checked, under half of the loss comes from unresolved V genes, and the rest has no known cause. The sample table lists fewer than 150,000 clones, 70% to 80% of them with a count of one. About 6.8% of the sample goes to the ten largest clones. The sequenced material came from PBMCs. The receptors come from a man in his forties in good health and CMV-seropositive.

V and J are TRBV2 and TRBJ2-5; 14 nucleotides agree with TRBD2. The ends lost 4 bases at V and 5 bases at J; junction bases unmatched: 6. The length of the CDR3 is 16 residues. Germline lookup yields CDR1 SNHLY and CDR2 FYNNEI. CDR3 sequence: CASSGLAGGPGETQYF. CDR3 DNA: TGTGCCAGCAGTGGACTAGCGGGAGGGCCGGGGGAGACCCAGTACTTC.

The chain couples TRBV19 to TRBJ1-3; no reliable D call. The CDR3 is 15 amino acids. Trimming left V 7 bases short and J 0 bases short, with 13 bases between. From germline, CDR1 is LNHDA and CDR2 SQIVND (reference sequence). CDR3 amino acids: CASIAPSSSGNTIYF. The CDR3 nucleotides read TGTGCCAGTATAGCCCCGAGTTCCTCTGGAAACACCATATATTTT.

This clone has a single count. The rearrangement links TRBV5-1 to TRBJ2-3; 8 positions agree with TRBD1. The CDR3 totals 16 residues. With V trimmed by 4 bases and J by 0 bases, 7 bases remained unmatched. Germline V gene sequence: CDR1 SGHRS, CDR2 YFSETQ. The CDR3 DNA is TGCGCCAGCAGCGCTTCCCGGACAGGGAGCACAGATACGCAGTATTTT. This gives the protein CASSASRTGSTDTQYF.